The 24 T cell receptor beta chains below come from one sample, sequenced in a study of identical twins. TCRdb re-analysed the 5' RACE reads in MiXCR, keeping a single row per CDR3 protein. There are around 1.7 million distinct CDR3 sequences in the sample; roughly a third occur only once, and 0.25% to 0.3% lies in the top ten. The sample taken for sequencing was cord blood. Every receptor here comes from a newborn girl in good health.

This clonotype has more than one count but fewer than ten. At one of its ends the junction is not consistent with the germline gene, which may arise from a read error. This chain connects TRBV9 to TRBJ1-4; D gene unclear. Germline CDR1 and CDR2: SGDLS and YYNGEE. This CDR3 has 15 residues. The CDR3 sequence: CASSVAVSPNEELFF. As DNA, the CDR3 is TGTGCCAGCAGCGTAGCAGTAAGTCCAAATGAAGAACTGTTTTTT. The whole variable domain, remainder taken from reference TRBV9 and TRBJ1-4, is DSGVTQTPKHLITATGQRVTLRCSPRSGDLSVYWYQQSLDQGLQFLIQYYNGEERAKGNILERFSAQQFPDLHSELNLSSLELGDSALYFCASSVAVSPNEELFFGSGTQLSVL.

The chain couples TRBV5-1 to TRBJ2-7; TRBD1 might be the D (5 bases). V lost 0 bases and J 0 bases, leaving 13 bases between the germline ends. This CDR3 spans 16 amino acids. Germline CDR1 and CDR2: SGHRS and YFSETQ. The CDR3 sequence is CASSLARTGPSYEQYF. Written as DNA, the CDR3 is TGCGCCAGCAGCTTGGCCCGTACAGGCCCCTCCTACGAGCAGTACTTC.

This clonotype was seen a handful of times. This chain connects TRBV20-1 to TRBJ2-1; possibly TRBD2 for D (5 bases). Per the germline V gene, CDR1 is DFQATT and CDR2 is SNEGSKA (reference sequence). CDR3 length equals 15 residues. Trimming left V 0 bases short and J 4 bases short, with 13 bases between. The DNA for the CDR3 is TGCAGTGCTAGAGATTCCCTAGCTGGGTACAATGAGCAGTTCTTC. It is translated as CSARDSLAGYNEQFF.

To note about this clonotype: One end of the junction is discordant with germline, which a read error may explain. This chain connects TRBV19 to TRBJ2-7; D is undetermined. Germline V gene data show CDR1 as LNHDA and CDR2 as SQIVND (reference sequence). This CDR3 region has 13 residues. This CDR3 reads CASSHNERETQSF. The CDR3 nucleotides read TGTGCCAGTAGCCACAACGAGCGAGAGACCCAGTCCTTC.

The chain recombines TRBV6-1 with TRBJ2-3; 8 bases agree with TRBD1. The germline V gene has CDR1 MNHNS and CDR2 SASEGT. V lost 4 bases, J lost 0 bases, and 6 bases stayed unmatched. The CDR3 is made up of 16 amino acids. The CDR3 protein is CASSGGQALSTDTQYF. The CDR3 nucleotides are TGTGCCAGCAGTGGGGGACAGGCCCTTAGCACAGATACGCAGTATTTT.

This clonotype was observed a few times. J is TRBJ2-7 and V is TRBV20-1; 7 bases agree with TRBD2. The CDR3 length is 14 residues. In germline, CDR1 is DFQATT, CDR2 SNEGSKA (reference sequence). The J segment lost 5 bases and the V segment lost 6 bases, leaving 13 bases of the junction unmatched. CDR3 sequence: CSAVRDYYIDEQYF. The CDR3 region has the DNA TGCAGTGCCGTCCGGGACTATTATATTGACGAGCAGTACTTC.

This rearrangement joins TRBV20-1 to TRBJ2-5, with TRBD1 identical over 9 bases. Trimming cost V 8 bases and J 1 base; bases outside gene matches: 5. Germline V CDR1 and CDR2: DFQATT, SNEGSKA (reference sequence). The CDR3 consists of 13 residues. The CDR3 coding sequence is TGCAGTACAAACAGGGGGCGCCAAGAGACCCAGTACTTC. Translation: CSTNRGRQETQYF.

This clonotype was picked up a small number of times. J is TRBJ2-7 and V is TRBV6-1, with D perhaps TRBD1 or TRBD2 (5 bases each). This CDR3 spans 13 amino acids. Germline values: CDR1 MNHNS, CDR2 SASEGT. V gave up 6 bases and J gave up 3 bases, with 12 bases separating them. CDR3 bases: TGTGCCAGCAGCGGGACCCATCTCTACGAGCAGTACTTC. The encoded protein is CASSGTHLYEQYF.

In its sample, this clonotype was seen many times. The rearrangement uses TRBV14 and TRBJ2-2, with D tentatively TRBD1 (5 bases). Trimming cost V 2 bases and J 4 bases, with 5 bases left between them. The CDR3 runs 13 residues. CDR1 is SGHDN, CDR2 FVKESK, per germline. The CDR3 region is CASSQQGTGELFF. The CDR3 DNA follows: TGTGCCAGCAGCCAACAGGGCACCGGGGAGCTGTTTTTT.

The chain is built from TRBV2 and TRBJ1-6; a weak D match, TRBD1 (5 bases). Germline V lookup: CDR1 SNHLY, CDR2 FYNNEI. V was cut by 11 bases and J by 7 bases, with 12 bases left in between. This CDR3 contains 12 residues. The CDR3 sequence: CAGGTSNSPLHF. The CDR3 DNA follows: TGTGCCGGCGGGACGTCCAATTCACCCCTCCACTTT.

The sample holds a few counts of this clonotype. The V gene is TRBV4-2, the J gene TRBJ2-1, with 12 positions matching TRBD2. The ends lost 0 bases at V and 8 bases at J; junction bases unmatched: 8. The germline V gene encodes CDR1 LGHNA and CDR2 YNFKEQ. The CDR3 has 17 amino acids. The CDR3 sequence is CASSQDLGLAGWDEQFF. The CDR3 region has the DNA TGTGCCAGCAGCCAAGACCTGGGACTAGCGGGTTGGGATGAGCAGTTCTTC.

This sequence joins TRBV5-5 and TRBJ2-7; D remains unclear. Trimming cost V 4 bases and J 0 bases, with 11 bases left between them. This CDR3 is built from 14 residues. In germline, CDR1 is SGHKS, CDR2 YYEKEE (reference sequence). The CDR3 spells CASSPRIDSYEQYF. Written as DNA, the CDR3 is TGTGCCAGCAGCCCTCGCATAGACTCCTACGAGCAGTACTTC.

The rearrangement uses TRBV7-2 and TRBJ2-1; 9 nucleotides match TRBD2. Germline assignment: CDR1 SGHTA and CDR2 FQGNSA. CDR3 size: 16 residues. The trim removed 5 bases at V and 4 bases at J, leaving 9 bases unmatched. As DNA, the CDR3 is TGTGCCAGCAGCAGTAGCGGGGGAGGTACTTACAATGAGCAGTTCTTC. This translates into CASSSSGGGTYNEQFF.

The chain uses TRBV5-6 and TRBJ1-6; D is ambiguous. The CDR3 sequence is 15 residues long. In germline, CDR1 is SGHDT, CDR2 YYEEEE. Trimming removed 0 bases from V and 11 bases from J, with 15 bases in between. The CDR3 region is CASSLGQGLFTPLHF. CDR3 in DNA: TGTGCCAGCAGCTTGGGACAAGGCCTCTTCACACCCCTCCACTTT.

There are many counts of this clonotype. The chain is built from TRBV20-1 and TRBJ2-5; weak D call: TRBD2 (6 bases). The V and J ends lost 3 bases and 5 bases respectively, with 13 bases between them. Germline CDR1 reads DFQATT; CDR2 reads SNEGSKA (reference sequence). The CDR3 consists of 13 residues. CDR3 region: CSASSGGAETQYF. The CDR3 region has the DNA TGCAGTGCTAGCTCCGGAGGGGCCGAGACCCAGTACTTC.

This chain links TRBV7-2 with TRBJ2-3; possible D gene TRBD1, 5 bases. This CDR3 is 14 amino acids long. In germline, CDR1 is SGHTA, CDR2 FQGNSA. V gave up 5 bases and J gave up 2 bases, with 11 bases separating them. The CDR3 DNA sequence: TGTGCCAGCAGCGCACAGGACCTCACAGATACGCAGTATTTT. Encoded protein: CASSAQDLTDTQYF.

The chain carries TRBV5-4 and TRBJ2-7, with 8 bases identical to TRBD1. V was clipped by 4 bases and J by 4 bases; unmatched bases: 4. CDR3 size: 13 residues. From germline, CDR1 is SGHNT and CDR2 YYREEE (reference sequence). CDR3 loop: CASSPTGEYEQYF. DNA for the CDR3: TGTGCCAGCAGCCCGACAGGGGAGTACGAGCAGTACTTC.

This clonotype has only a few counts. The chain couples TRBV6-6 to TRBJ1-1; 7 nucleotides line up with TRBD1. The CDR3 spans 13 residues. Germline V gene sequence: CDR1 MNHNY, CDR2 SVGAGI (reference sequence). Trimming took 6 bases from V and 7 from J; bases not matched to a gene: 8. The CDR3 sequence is CASRPDRDGEAFF. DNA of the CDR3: TGTGCCAGCAGGCCCGACAGGGATGGTGAAGCTTTCTTT.

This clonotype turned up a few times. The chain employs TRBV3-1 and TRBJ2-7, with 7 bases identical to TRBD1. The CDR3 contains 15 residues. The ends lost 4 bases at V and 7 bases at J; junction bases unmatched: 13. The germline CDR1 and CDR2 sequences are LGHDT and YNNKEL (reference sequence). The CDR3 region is CASSPRQGPTGEQYF. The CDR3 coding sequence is TGTGCCAGCAGCCCCCGACAGGGTCCTACGGGTGAGCAGTACTTC.

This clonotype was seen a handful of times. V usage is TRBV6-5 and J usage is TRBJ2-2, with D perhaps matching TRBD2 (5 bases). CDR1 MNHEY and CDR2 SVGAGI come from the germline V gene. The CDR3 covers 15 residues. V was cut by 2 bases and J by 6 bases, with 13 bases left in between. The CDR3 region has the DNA TGTGCCAGCAGTTACAGCTCTCTAGCTCCCGGGGAGCTGTTTTTT. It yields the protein CASSYSSLAPGELFF.

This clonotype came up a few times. The CDR3 sequence is CASSDPYRQGTYEQYF. CDR3 coding DNA: TGTGCCAGCAGTGACCCCTACCGACAGGGGACCTACGAGCAGTACTTC. This chain joins TRBV2 and TRBJ2-7; 8 positions agree with TRBD1. Looked up from germline, CDR1 is SNHLY and CDR2 is FYNNEI. The CDR3 spans 16 residues. Losses at the gene ends were 3 bases for V and 2 bases for J; bases not matched to a gene: 9. The whole variable domain, filled in from reference TRBV2 and TRBJ2-7, reads EPEVTQTPSHQVTQMGQEVILRCVPISNHLYFYWYRQILGQKVEFLVSFYNNEISEKSEIFDDQFSVERPDGSNFTLKIRSTKLEDSAMYFCASSDPYRQGTYEQYFGPGTRLTVT.

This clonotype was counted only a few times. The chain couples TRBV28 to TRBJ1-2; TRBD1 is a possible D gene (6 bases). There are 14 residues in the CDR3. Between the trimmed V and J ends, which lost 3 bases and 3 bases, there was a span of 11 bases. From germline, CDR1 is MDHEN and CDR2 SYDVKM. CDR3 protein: CASSFRTDYYGYTF. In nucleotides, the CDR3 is TGTGCCAGCAGTTTCCGGACAGACTACTATGGCTACACCTTC.

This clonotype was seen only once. The CDR3 region has the DNA TGCAGTGCAGCGGGACTAGCGGTTATTAGCTCCTACAATGAGCAGTTCTTC. The encoded protein is CSAAGLAVISSYNEQFF. The chain uses TRBV20-1 and TRBJ2-1; 11 bases map to TRBD2. The V gene's germline CDR1 is DFQATT and CDR2 SNEGSKA (reference sequence). The V gene end was trimmed by 6 bases and the J gene end by 0 bases; junction bases not matched to a gene: 10. The CDR3 length is 17 residues.

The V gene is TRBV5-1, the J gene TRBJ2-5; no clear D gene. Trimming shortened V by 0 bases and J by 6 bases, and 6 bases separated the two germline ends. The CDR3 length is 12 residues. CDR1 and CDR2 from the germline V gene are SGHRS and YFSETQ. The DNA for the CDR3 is TGCGCCAGCAGCTTGGAGCAAAAGACCCAGTACTTC. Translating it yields CASSLEQKTQYF.